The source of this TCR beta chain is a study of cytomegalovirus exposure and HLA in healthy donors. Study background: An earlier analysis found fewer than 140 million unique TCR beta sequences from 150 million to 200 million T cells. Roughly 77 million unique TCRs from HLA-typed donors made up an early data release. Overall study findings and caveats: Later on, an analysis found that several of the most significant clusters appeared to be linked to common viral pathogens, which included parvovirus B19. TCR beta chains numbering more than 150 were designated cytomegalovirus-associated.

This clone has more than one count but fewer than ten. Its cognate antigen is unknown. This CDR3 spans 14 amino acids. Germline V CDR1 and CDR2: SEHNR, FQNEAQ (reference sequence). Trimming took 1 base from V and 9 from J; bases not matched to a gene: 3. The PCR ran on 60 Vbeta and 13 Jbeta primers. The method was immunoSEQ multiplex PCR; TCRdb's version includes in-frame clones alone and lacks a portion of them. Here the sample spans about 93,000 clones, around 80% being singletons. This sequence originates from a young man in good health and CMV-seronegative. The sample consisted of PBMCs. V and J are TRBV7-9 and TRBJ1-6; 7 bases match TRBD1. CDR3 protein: CASSLEAGGSPLHF. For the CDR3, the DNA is TGTGCCAGCAGCTTAGAGGCAGGGGGTTCACCCCTCCACTTT.